Listed below are T cell receptor beta chains from one sample, sequenced in a study of CD8+CD57+ T cells in acquired aplastic anemia. Via MiXCR, TCRdb re-called the reads, giving one row per CDR3 protein. The sample shows 200,000 to 300,000 distinct CDR3 sequences, roughly 80% of them seen only once. Sequencing input: sorted CD4+, CD8+, or CD8+CD57+ T cells (not recorded which) from PBMCs. The source of these receptors is a human donor with aplastic anemia. Each CDR3 is given with its conserved first and last residue. Each record gives: J gene, clone size, V gene, D gene, CDR3 DNA, CDR3 protein. D genes are given only for firm matches. Not every row has a clone size; where given, it reads once, few, many or a size class.

J gene: TRBJ2-1; clone size: -; V gene: TRBV29-1; D gene: TRBD1; CDR3 DNA: TGCAGCGTTGAACTCGGGACAGGGAAGTCCTACAATGAGCAGTTCTTC; CDR3 protein: CSVELGTGKSYNEQFF
J gene: TRBJ2-7; clone size: -; V gene: TRBV20-1; D gene: -; CDR3 DNA: TGCAGTGCCAGTAGTTGGGGACGCAAGACCTACGAGCAGTACTTC; CDR3 protein: CSASSWGRKTYEQYF
J gene: TRBJ1-5; clone size: -; V gene: TRBV20-1; D gene: -; CDR3 DNA: TGCAGTGCTAGAGCGGGGGTGAGCAATCAGCCCCAGCATTTT; CDR3 protein: CSARAGVSNQPQHF
J gene: TRBJ2-1; clone size: -; V gene: TRBV7-9; D gene: -; CDR3 DNA: TGTGCCAGCAGCCTCCAGACAGCCTGTGGCTACACCTTCCAGTTCTTC; CDR3 protein: CASSLQTACGYTFQFF
J gene: TRBJ2-7; clone size: -; V gene: TRBV2; D gene: TRBD2; CDR3 DNA: TGTGCCAGCGGGAGCGGGGGCACCGATAAGCAGTACTTC; CDR3 protein: CASGSGGTDKQYF
J gene: TRBJ2-6; clone size: -; V gene: TRBV5-4; D gene: -; CDR3 DNA: TGTGCCAGCAGCTTTGCTAGCGCCTACGGGGCCAACGTCCTGACTTTC; CDR3 protein: CASSFASAYGANVLTF
J gene: TRBJ2-1; clone size: -; V gene: TRBV5-6; D gene: -; CDR3 DNA: TGTGCCAGCAGCTTGGAGAGGGGGGACCGATACAATGAGCAGTTCTTC; CDR3 protein: CASSLERGDRYNEQFF
J gene: TRBJ1-1; clone size: -; V gene: TRBV9; D gene: -; CDR3 DNA: TGTGCCAGCAGCGTAGACCACACAGGCAACGCTGAAGCTTTCTTT; CDR3 protein: CASSVDHTGNAEAFF
J gene: TRBJ1-3; clone size: -; V gene: TRBV3-1; D gene: -; CDR3 DNA: TGTGCCAGCAGCCAAGCCAGGGGAGGGGGAAACACCATATATTTT; CDR3 protein: CASSQARGGGNTIYF
J gene: TRBJ2-1; clone size: -; V gene: TRBV9; D gene: -; CDR3 DNA: TGTGCCAGCAGCGAAGGGGGGGCAGGGGTGAACACTGAGCAGTTCTTC; CDR3 protein: CASSEGGAGVNTEQFF
J gene: TRBJ2-7; clone size: -; V gene: TRBV14; D gene: TRBD1; CDR3 DNA: TGTGCCAGCAGCCAAGGCTTGGGACAGTCCTACGAGCAGTACTTC; CDR3 protein: CASSQGLGQSYEQYF
J gene: TRBJ2-1; clone size: -; V gene: TRBV20-1; D gene: TRBD2; CDR3 DNA: TGCCATGCTAGGCGGGAGCTCCTACAATATGAGCAGTTCTTC; CDR3 protein: CHARRELLQYEQFF
J gene: TRBJ2-6; clone size: -; V gene: TRBV5-4; D gene: -; CDR3 DNA: TGTGCCAGCAGCTTGGGACACAGAGACTCTGGGGCCAACGTCCTGACTTTC; CDR3 protein: CASSLGHRDSGANVLTF
J gene: TRBJ2-3; clone size: -; V gene: TRBV2; D gene: -; CDR3 DNA: TGTGCCAACCGGAACGGGAGCAGAGATACGCAGTATTTT; CDR3 protein: CANRNGSRDTQYF
J gene: TRBJ2-3; clone size: -; V gene: TRBV7-9; D gene: -; CDR3 DNA: TGTGCCAGCAGCGCAGAAGCAGAGACCCAGCACTTCGGGCAGTATTTT; CDR3 protein: CASSAEAETQHFGQYF
J gene: TRBJ2-3; clone size: -; V gene: TRBV7-8; D gene: -; CDR3 DNA: TGTTCCAGCAGCTTTGACCCAGACGGGGCAGCCCTTTCCTTT; CDR3 protein: CSSSFDPDGAALSF
J gene: TRBJ2-7; clone size: -; V gene: TRBV7-2; D gene: -; CDR3 DNA: TGTGCCAGCAGCCGGACGGACGGCTCCTACGAGCAGTACTTC; CDR3 protein: CASSRTDGSYEQYF
J gene: TRBJ2-3; clone size: -; V gene: TRBV2; D gene: -; CDR3 DNA: TGTGCCAGCAGGGTCGGGGGCACTCCCGATACGCAGTATTTT; CDR3 protein: CASRVGGTPDTQYF
J gene: TRBJ1-3; clone size: -; V gene: TRBV7-8; D gene: -; CDR3 DNA: TGTGCCAGCAGCTTTGATCCAGACGGGACCGCTCGTTCCACCATATATTTT; CDR3 protein: CASSFDPDGTARSTIYF
J gene: TRBJ1-4; clone size: -; V gene: TRBV9; D gene: TRBD1; CDR3 DNA: TGTGCCAGCAGCGTAGGGCCCTTAACGGGACAGGGGAACGCAACTAATGAAAAACTGTTTTTT; CDR3 protein: CASSVGPLTGQGNATNEKLFF
J gene: TRBJ2-1; clone size: -; V gene: TRBV7-3; D gene: TRBD2; CDR3 DNA: TGTGCCAGCAGCTCGCAAAGAGGCGGGGGGAGGCATGATCAGTTCTTC; CDR3 protein: CASSSQRGGGRHDQFF
J gene: TRBJ2-5; clone size: -; V gene: TRBV19; D gene: TRBD2; CDR3 DNA: TGTGCCAGCAGCTTGAGCGGGGGGAAAGAGACCCAGTACTTC; CDR3 protein: CASSLSGGKETQYF
J gene: TRBJ2-3; clone size: once; V gene: TRBV9; D gene: TRBD1; CDR3 DNA: TGTGCCAGCAGGGCGACAGGGGGCTTGGGGGATACGCAGTATTTT; CDR3 protein: CASRATGGLGDTQYF
J gene: TRBJ2-1; clone size: -; V gene: TRBV7-3; D gene: -; CDR3 DNA: TGTGCCAGCAGCGTAACGGATGAGCAGTTCTTC; CDR3 protein: CASSVTDEQFF
J gene: TRBJ2-7; clone size: -; V gene: TRBV20-1; D gene: -; CDR3 DNA: TGCAGTGGTAGAGATCGGGAGGGATCAGGGGGCTACGGGCAGTACTTC; CDR3 protein: CSGRDREGSGGYGQYF
J gene: TRBJ1-2; clone size: -; V gene: TRBV7-4; D gene: -; CDR3 DNA: TGTGCCAGCAGCACCCATCGGCTGGGTGCCCAACGAGCATACACCTTC; CDR3 protein: CASSTHRLGAQRAYTF
J gene: TRBJ2-3; clone size: many; V gene: TRBV2; D gene: TRBD1; CDR3 DNA: TGTGCCAGCAGTGGCCGCCCCGACAGGGACCCCACAGATACGCAGTATTTT; CDR3 protein: CASSGRPDRDPTDTQYF
J gene: TRBJ2-3; clone size: many; V gene: TRBV2; D gene: TRBD1; CDR3 DNA: TGTGCCAGCAGTAGAGGGGACAGGGGCATCACAGATACGCAGTATTTT; CDR3 protein: CASSRGDRGITDTQYF
J gene: TRBJ2-7; clone size: once; V gene: TRBV7-6; D gene: -; CDR3 DNA: TGTGCCAGCAGCCGCGTGGAGGTCTACGAGCAGTACTTC; CDR3 protein: CASSRVEVYEQYF
J gene: TRBJ2-7; clone size: -; V gene: TRBV5-1; D gene: -; CDR3 DNA: TGCGCCAGCAGCTTGGATGGGGGGACCTACAACGAGCAGTACTTC; CDR3 protein: CASSLDGGTYNEQYF
J gene: TRBJ1-1; clone size: -; V gene: TRBV7-2; D gene: -; CDR3 DNA: TGTGCCAGCAGCTTTGATCCACCCGAGGCTTCCTTT; CDR3 protein: CASSFDPPEASF
J gene: TRBJ2-1; clone size: once; V gene: TRBV29-1; D gene: TRBD2; CDR3 DNA: TGCAGCGGTACACTAGCGCTCTCCTACAATGAGCAGTTCTTC; CDR3 protein: CSGTLALSYNEQFF
J gene: TRBJ1-2; clone size: -; V gene: TRBV9; D gene: -; CDR3 DNA: -; CDR3 protein: CASSAGSRGYTFAF
J gene: TRBJ2-5; clone size: -; V gene: TRBV7-9; D gene: TRBD2; CDR3 DNA: TGTGCCAGCAGTGAAGAGGGCGGGGGAGCCTCCGAGCAGTTC; CDR3 protein: CASSEEGGGASEQF
J gene: TRBJ2-3; clone size: -; V gene: TRBV9; D gene: -; CDR3 DNA: TGTGCCAGCAGTTTAGTTACAGGGACCGATACGCAGTATTTT; CDR3 protein: CASSLVTGTDTQYF
J gene: TRBJ2-1; clone size: -; V gene: TRBV24-1; D gene: -; CDR3 DNA: TGTGCCACCAGTGGCCGATACAATGAGCAGTTCTTC; CDR3 protein: CATSGRYNEQFF
J gene: TRBJ2-1; clone size: -; V gene: TRBV24-1; D gene: TRBD1; CDR3 DNA: TGTGCCAGCAGGGAAGGGGGCATCCATGAGCAGTTTTTC; CDR3 protein: CASREGGIHEQFF
J gene: TRBJ2-7; clone size: few; V gene: TRBV6-1; D gene: -; CDR3 DNA: TGTGCCAGCAAGGTAGGGCAGCCTGGGGCGGGGAATTCCTACGAGCAGTACTTC; CDR3 protein: CASKVGQPGAGNSYEQYF
J gene: TRBJ2-3; clone size: once; V gene: TRBV7-3; D gene: TRBD2; CDR3 DNA: TGTGCCAGCAGATTAGCGGGAGGCGCCGATACACAGTATTTT; CDR3 protein: CASRLAGGADTQYF
J gene: TRBJ2-3; clone size: -; V gene: TRBV7-9; D gene: TRBD2; CDR3 DNA: TGTGCCGGCAGCTTTACTAGCGCTCTGAGTAGTTATTCGTTT; CDR3 protein: CAGSFTSALSSYSF
J gene: TRBJ2-3; clone size: -; V gene: TRBV20-1; D gene: -; CDR3 DNA: TGCAGTGCTAGAAACAGCGAGTACACACATACGCAGTATTTT; CDR3 protein: CSARNSEYTHTQYF
J gene: TRBJ2-1; clone size: -; V gene: TRBV5-4; D gene: TRBD1; CDR3 DNA: TGTGCCAGCAGGAGAGACAGGGTCCATGAGCAGTTCTTC; CDR3 protein: CASRRDRVHEQFF
J gene: TRBJ2-7; clone size: -; V gene: TRBV11-3; D gene: -; CDR3 DNA: TGTGCCAGCACCTCTAGCGTCACTTACGAGCAGTACTTC; CDR3 protein: CASTSSVTYEQYF
J gene: TRBJ2-5; clone size: -; V gene: TRBV5-6; D gene: -; CDR3 DNA: TGTGCCAGCAGCTTGGAGTTGGGACTGCAAGAGACCCAGTACTTC; CDR3 protein: CASSLELGLQETQYF
J gene: TRBJ1-2; clone size: -; V gene: TRBV7-2; D gene: -; CDR3 DNA: TGTGCCAGCAGCTTAGGCGCGGACACGAGGACGGGTGGCTACACCTTC; CDR3 protein: CASSLGADTRTGGYTF
J gene: TRBJ2-3; clone size: -; V gene: TRBV7-3; D gene: -; CDR3 DNA: TGTGCCAGCAGCGTAGGGCGAGCAGATGCGACGCAGTATTTT; CDR3 protein: CASSVGRADATQYF
J gene: TRBJ2-5; clone size: -; V gene: TRBV5-6; D gene: TRBD1; CDR3 DNA: TGTGCCAGCAGCTTGGACAGGGGCGCTAGAGAGACCCAGTACTTC; CDR3 protein: CASSLDRGARETQYF
J gene: TRBJ2-3; clone size: -; V gene: TRBV11-3; D gene: -; CDR3 DNA: TGTGCCAGCAGCTTAGATCGGGCACGCGATACGCAGTATTTT; CDR3 protein: CASSLDRARDTQYF
J gene: TRBJ2-3; clone size: -; V gene: TRBV7-2; D gene: -; CDR3 DNA: TGTGCCAGCAGTATTACAGGGCCCCCTACGAGCAGTACTTATTTT; CDR3 protein: CASSITGPPTSSTYF
J gene: TRBJ2-1; clone size: -; V gene: TRBV9; D gene: TRBD2; CDR3 DNA: TGTGCCAGCAGCATAGCTACTAGCGGCTACAATGAGCAGTTCTTC; CDR3 protein: CASSIATSGYNEQFF
J gene: TRBJ1-1; clone size: -; V gene: TRBV10-3; D gene: TRBD1; CDR3 DNA: TGTGCCATCAATCTCCAGGGGGGGACTGAAGCTTTCTTT; CDR3 protein: CAINLQGGTEAFF
J gene: TRBJ2-3; clone size: -; V gene: TRBV7-2; D gene: -; CDR3 DNA: TGTGCCAGCAGCTTAGGGGGAGGTACCGATACTTTT; CDR3 protein: CASSLGGGTDTF
J gene: TRBJ1-2; clone size: -; V gene: TRBV2; D gene: -; CDR3 DNA: TGTGCCAGCAGCGGGGGGGAGGGGGGCTTGGACTATGGCTACACCTTC; CDR3 protein: CASSGGEGGLDYGYTF
J gene: TRBJ2-7; clone size: once; V gene: TRBV5-1; D gene: TRBD2; CDR3 DNA: TGCGCCAGCAGCTTAGCGGGGCTAAGCGAGCAGTACTTC; CDR3 protein: CASSLAGLSEQYF
J gene: TRBJ2-5; clone size: -; V gene: TRBV7-2; D gene: -; CDR3 DNA: TGTGCCGGACAGTTGGCTGGAGAGACCGAGTACTTC; CDR3 protein: CAGQLAGETEYF
J gene: TRBJ1-2; clone size: -; V gene: TRBV4-3; D gene: -; CDR3 DNA: TGCGCCAGCAGCCAAGATCCAGTAGGCTATGGCTACACCTTC; CDR3 protein: CASSQDPVGYGYTF
J gene: TRBJ2-2; clone size: many; V gene: TRBV11-1; D gene: -; CDR3 DNA: TGTGCCAGCAGACCCGACAGGGGAGGGTTGCCCGGGGAGCTGTTTTTT; CDR3 protein: CASRPDRGGLPGELFF
J gene: TRBJ1-2; clone size: -; V gene: TRBV2; D gene: -; CDR3 DNA: TGTGCCAGCAGTGATGGGGGGATGCATGAGCAGTTCTTCACCTTC; CDR3 protein: CASSDGGMHEQFFTF
J gene: TRBJ2-3; clone size: few; V gene: TRBV5-4; D gene: -; CDR3 DNA: TGTGCCAGCAGCAGGGCTACAGGTCCCGATACGCAGTATTTT; CDR3 protein: CASSRATGPDTQYF
J gene: TRBJ2-1; clone size: -; V gene: TRBV7-2; D gene: -; CDR3 DNA: TGTGCCAGCAGCGCCGAAACAACCTATGGCAACGCCTTCCAGTTCTTC; CDR3 protein: CASSAETTYGNAFQFF